This passage covers 22 T cell receptor beta chains from one sample sequenced in a study of response to subunit inactivated influenza vaccine. TCRdb processed the RT-PCR reads anew with MiXCR; each CDR3 protein has one entry. The sample has 650,000 to 800,000 distinct CDR3 sequences; about 15% are singletons. The sequencing here drew on PBMCs from blood, taken around two weeks before vaccination. These receptors originate from a man between 50 and 59 years old who received an inactivated influenza vaccine.

A few counts support this clonotype. As DNA, the CDR3 is TGTGCCAGCAGTTCCCCGGGACAGGGCCATTCACCCCTCCACTTT. Protein: CASSSPGQGHSPLHF. The chain is built from TRBV12-3 or TRBV12-4 and TRBJ1-6; 9 positions match TRBD1. The V gene end was trimmed by 4 bases and the J gene end by 8 bases; junction bases not matched to a gene: 6. The CDR3 spans 15 residues.

The sample holds a few counts of this clonotype. The J gene is TRBJ1-6, the V gene TRBV6-5; D gene uncertain. The CDR3 loop spans 14 amino acids. V was pared by 4 bases and J by 7 bases, with 11 bases between. Germline lookup yields CDR1 MNHEY and CDR2 SVGAGI. CDR3 nucleotides: TGTGCCAGCAGTTTAAGACACATGAATTCACCCCTCCACTTT. Translated: CASSLRHMNSPLHF.

The chain couples TRBV6-6 to TRBJ1-2, with D perhaps TRBD1 (6 bases). The V end was cut by 7 bases, the J end by 2 bases, with 8 bases between. The CDR3 is made up of 12 amino acids. Germline lookup yields CDR1 MNHNY and CDR2 SVGAGI (reference sequence). CDR3 nucleotides: TGTGCCAGCAAGGGGGGGAACTATGGCTACACCTTC. Translated, it gives CASKGGNYGYTF.

The V call is TRBV11-2, the J call TRBJ2-7; TRBD1 agrees at 7 bases. The junction had 10 bases not matched to a gene; V was cut back by 4 bases and J by 1 base. The CDR3 runs 16 residues. CDR1 SGHAT and CDR2 FQNNGV come from the germline V gene. The CDR3 spells CASSSVSGTVSYEQYF. As DNA, the CDR3 is TGTGCCAGCAGCTCGGTCTCCGGGACAGTTTCCTACGAGCAGTACTTC. Complete variable domain (other parts from reference TRBV11-2 and TRBJ2-7): EAGVAQSPRYKIIEKRQSVAFWCNPISGHATLYWYQQILGQGPKLLIQFQNNGVVDDSQLPKDRFSAERLKGVDSTLKIQPAKLEDSAVYLCASSSVSGTVSYEQYFGPGTRLTVT.

This clonotype turned up a few times. The chain is built from TRBV4-1 and TRBJ2-1, with 9 bases that match TRBD2. V dropped 1 base and J dropped 2; count of bases not matched to a gene: 6. The germline CDR1 and CDR2 sequences are MGHRA and YSYEKL. This CDR3 contains 17 residues. Here the CDR3 reads CASSQVPSGVAYNEQFF. CDR3 DNA: TGCGCCAGCAGCCAAGTCCCTAGCGGGGTGGCCTACAATGAGCAGTTCTTC.

This clonotype was recorded at least ten times. The chain couples TRBV5-1 to TRBJ2-1; 9 bases agree with TRBD2. The germline V gene encodes CDR1 SGHRS and CDR2 YFSETQ. This CDR3 comprises 16 residues. V was pared by 2 bases and J by 4 bases, with 7 bases of the junction left unmatched. CDR3: CASSFQASGAYNEQFF. The CDR3 nucleotides are TGCGCCAGCAGCTTTCAGGCTAGCGGGGCGTACAATGAGCAGTTCTTC.

This clonotype has more than one count but fewer than ten. The gene calls are TRBV20-1 and TRBJ1-1, with a tentative D call TRBD1 (6 bases). This CDR3 has 17 amino acids. With 3 bases removed from V and 10 bases from J, the gap between germline ends came to 30 bases. The germline V gene encodes CDR1 DFQATT and CDR2 SNEGSKA (reference sequence). CDR3 sequence: CSARSPRGGKSSPGAFF. CDR3 sequence (DNA): TGCAGTGCTAGGTCCCCCAGAGGGGGAAAAAGCTCTCCGGGAGCTTTCTTT.

The V and J genes are TRBV5-4 and TRBJ2-2; D unclear. In germline, CDR1 is SGHNT, CDR2 YYREEE (reference sequence). V was shortened by 3 bases and J by 1 base, with 10 bases between the two germline ends. This CDR3 region has 15 residues. The CDR3 sequence: CASSSQTGNTGELFF. CDR3 bases: TGTGCCAGCAGCTCCCAGACTGGGAACACCGGGGAGCTGTTTTTT.

The chain is built from TRBV7-6 and TRBJ2-7, with TRBD1 matching 8 bases. Trimming took 1 base from V and 1 from J; bases not matched to a gene: 9. Germline V gives CDR1 SGHVS, CDR2 FNYEAQ. The CDR3 runs 17 residues. For the CDR3, the DNA is TGTGCCAGCAGCTTAGAATTGACAGGGGATATTTCCTACGAGCAGTACTTC. Translation gives CASSLELTGDISYEQYF.

This sequence joins TRBV20-1 and TRBJ2-5, with D maybe TRBD1 (6 bases). The CDR3 has 16 amino acids. CDR1 and CDR2 from the germline V gene are DFQATT and SNEGSKA (reference sequence). V lost 0 bases to trimming and J lost 7 bases, with 21 bases between them. CDR3: CSARDFRQGHLGTQYF. CDR3 coding DNA: TGCAGTGCTAGAGATTTTCGGCAGGGGCACCTAGGGACCCAGTACTTC.

This clonotype was counted between two and nine times. This chain joins TRBV30 and TRBJ2-3; D possibly corresponds to TRBD1 (5 bases). The CDR3 runs to 14 residues. Germline V gene sequence: CDR1 GTSNPN, CDR2 SVGIG (reference sequence). The V and J ends lost 0 bases and 2 bases respectively, with 9 bases between them. CDR3 region: CAWSVSRVTDTQYF. The CDR3 coding sequence is TGTGCCTGGAGTGTAAGCAGGGTCACAGATACGCAGTATTTT. The entire variable domain, with the rest obtained from reference TRBV30 and TRBJ2-3, is as follows: SQTIHQWPATLVQPVGSPLSLECTVEGTSNPNLYWYRQAAGRGLQLLFYSVGIGQISSEVPQNLSASRPQDRQFILSSKKLLLSDSGFYLCAWSVSRVTDTQYFGPGTRLTVL.

The CDR3 loop reads CASSLARAGHEQYF. CDR3 nucleotide sequence: TGTGCCAGCAGCTTAGCCAGGGCGGGACACGAGCAGTACTTC. The chain employs TRBV7-2 and TRBJ2-7, with D perhaps TRBD2 (6 bases). The CDR3 contains 14 residues. Trimming left V 0 bases short and J 5 bases short, with 11 bases between. Germline V gene sequence: CDR1 SGHTA, CDR2 FQGNSA.

This clonotype is a singleton in its sample. The CDR3 nucleotides read TGTGCCAGCAGCGCGGAGACAGGTCCCGTCTACAATGAGCAGTTCTTC. Translation: CASSAETGPVYNEQFF. The rearrangement links TRBV11-2 to TRBJ2-1; maybe TRBD1 (6 bases). Germline V CDR1 and CDR2: SGHAT, FQNNGV. The CDR3 length is 16 residues. The V and J ends lost 5 bases and 3 bases respectively, with 17 bases between them.

The V gene is TRBV3-1, the J gene TRBJ2-3; tentative D call: TRBD1 (6 bases). CDR1 is LGHDT and CDR2 is YNNKEL in the germline V gene (reference sequence). V was trimmed by 8 bases and J by 3 bases, leaving 24 bases between them. The CDR3 spans 17 residues. DNA for the CDR3: TGTGCCAGCGGCCCAGGGGCGACAAGGGCGGAGACAGATACGCAGTATTTT. The encoded protein is CASGPGATRAETDTQYF.

The sample holds a few counts of this clonotype. The chain links TRBV7-2 to TRBJ2-3, with 7 positions matching TRBD2. V shed 3 bases and J 2 bases; nucleotides not matched to a gene: 5. CDR1 is SGHTA, CDR2 FQGNSA, per germline. The CDR3 extends over 15 amino acids. The CDR3 region has the DNA TGTGCCAGCAGCTTCCCGGGGGGAGCCACAGATACGCAGTATTTT. It specifies CASSFPGGATDTQYF.

This clonotype was seen a few times. This chain joins TRBV7-9 and TRBJ2-5, with D perhaps assigned TRBD1 or TRBD2 (6 bases each). Germline CDR1 is SEHNR and CDR2 is FQNEAQ (reference sequence). The CDR3 contains 15 residues. With 5 bases removed from V and 5 bases from J, the gap between germline ends came to 18 bases. In DNA, the CDR3 is TGTGCCAGCAGCCTTCGGGACTCTAGGGGGGAGACCCAGTACTTC. As protein: CASSLRDSRGETQYF.

The rearrangement uses TRBV4-3 and TRBJ1-6, with D maybe TRBD1 (5 bases). Between the trimmed V and J ends, which lost 4 bases and 5 bases, there was a span of 12 bases. Germline V gives CDR1 LGHNA, CDR2 YSLEER. The CDR3 totals 15 residues. The CDR3 sequence is CASSPGTGDNSPLHF. CDR3 coding DNA: TGCGCCAGCAGCCCAGGGACGGGCGATAATTCACCCCTCCACTTT.

This clonotype was seen more than once but under ten times. The chain combines TRBV20-1 with TRBJ2-3; D may correspond to TRBD1 or TRBD2 (5 bases each). CDR3 length: 16 residues. Germline V gene sequence: CDR1 DFQATT, CDR2 SNEGSKA (reference sequence). The ends were cut back, 0 bases at V and 1 base at J, with 14 bases in the middle. The CDR3 region has the DNA TGCAGTGCTAGAGATCTACGGGACGGCGGCACAGATACGCAGTATTTT. Its protein is CSARDLRDGGTDTQYF.

This clonotype was detected only a few times. V gene TRBV10-3 combines with J gene TRBJ2-7, with D perhaps assigned TRBD1 or TRBD2 (5 bases each). CDR1 and CDR2 from the germline V gene are ENHRY and SYGVKD. Trimming removed 5 bases from V and 1 base from J, with 15 bases in between. The CDR3 covers 15 residues. This CDR3 reads CAISLFRDRSYEQYF. CDR3 nucleotide sequence: TGTGCCATCAGTCTTTTCCGGGACCGATCCTACGAGCAGTACTTC.

The CDR3, as DNA: TGTGCCAGCAGCCGAGGGACCGAAACAAGCGGCTACACCTTC. Its translation: CASSRGTETSGYTF. The chain uses TRBV3-1 and TRBJ1-2; D possibly corresponds to TRBD1 (5 bases). This CDR3 has 14 amino acids. Germline loops: CDR1 LGHDT, CDR2 YNNKEL (reference sequence). V lost 4 bases to trimming and J lost 8 bases, with 17 bases between them.

This clonotype has just a few counts. The chain links TRBV15 to TRBJ2-6, with D possibly called TRBD1 or TRBD2 (5 bases each). The CDR3 is 14 residues long. Germline values: CDR1 LNHNV, CDR2 YYDKDF (reference sequence). Trimming pared 4 bases from V and 4 bases from J, leaving 8 bases between. CDR3 in DNA: TGTGCCACCAGCACAGGGACCGGGGCCAACGTCCTGACTTTC. It specifies CATSTGTGANVLTF.

This chain links TRBV29-1 with TRBJ1-2; tentative D call: TRBD1 (5 bases). Germline CDR1 is SQVTM and CDR2 is ANQGSEA. The CDR3 runs 12 residues. The germline V and J ends were trimmed by 2 bases and 7 bases, with 11 bases remaining between them. CDR3 loop: CSVEIVGGGYTF. Here the CDR3 DNA reads TGCAGCGTTGAAATAGTGGGGGGTGGCTACACCTTC.